The next 29 T cell receptor beta chains were all read from a single sample in a study of blood T cell repertoires in COVID-19. TCRdb's copy holds only in-frame clones and misses some; the assay was immunoSEQ multiplex PCR. The sample has 200,000 to 250,000 clones, 88% seen once. Input material: peripheral blood. The receptors were sampled from a woman aged 60-70 years with acute or convalescent COVID-19.

The chain recombines TRBV28 with TRBJ2-3; TRBD2 matches 11 bases. This CDR3 has 16 residues. Per the germline V gene, CDR1 is MDHEN and CDR2 is SYDVKM. Trimming removed 3 bases from V and 4 bases from J; junction bases left unmatched: 6. The chain's CDR3 is CASSFSGTSGSDTQYF. In DNA, the CDR3 is TGTGCCAGCAGTTTCTCGGGGACTAGCGGCTCAGATACGCAGTATTTT.

The genes are TRBV7-8 and TRBJ2-3; the D gene is possibly TRBD1 (6 bases). Germline V gene lookup returns CDR1 SGHVS and CDR2 FQNEAQ. V was cut by 4 bases and J by 4 bases, with 9 bases left in between. The CDR3 extends over 13 amino acids. CDR3 protein: CASSSYRADTQYF. The CDR3 DNA is TGTGCCAGCAGCTCCTACAGGGCAGATACGCAGTATTTT. Full variable domain (remainder filled in from reference TRBV7-8 and TRBJ2-3): GAGVSQSPRYKVAKRGQDVALRCDPISGHVSLFWYQQALGQGPEFLTYFQNEAQLDKSGLPSDRFFAERPEGSVSTLKIQRTQQEDSAVYLCASSSYRADTQYFGPGTRLTVL.

The J gene is TRBJ1-5, the V gene TRBV10-3, with 9 bases matching TRBD1. CDR1 and CDR2 from the germline V gene are ENHRY and SYGVKD. The CDR3 has 13 amino acids. With V trimmed by 6 bases and J by 7 bases, 4 bases remained unmatched. The CDR3 loop reads CAISPGTGQPQHF. CDR3 bases: TGTGCCATCAGCCCGGGGACAGGGCAGCCCCAGCATTTT.

This clone was counted only a few times. The genes are TRBV7-9 and TRBJ2-7; 7 bases map to TRBD2. V trimming: 5 bases; J trimming: 2 bases; junction bases outside the gene matches: 6. In germline, CDR1 is SEHNR, CDR2 FQNEAQ (reference sequence). The CDR3 covers 14 residues. The CDR3 reads CASSPSSGPYEQYF. The CDR3, as DNA: TGTGCCAGCAGCCCTTCTAGCGGCCCCTACGAGCAGTACTTC.

The count of this clone is one. The chain links TRBV6-2 or TRBV6-3 to TRBJ2-5; 8 bases are shared with TRBD1. From germline, CDR1 is MNHEY and CDR2 SVGEGT. J was trimmed by 2 bases and V by 6 bases; bases with no gene match: 14. CDR3 length equals 17 residues. The CDR3 region is CASSLYRQGTIQETQYF. CDR3 coding DNA: TGTGCCAGCAGCCTCTATCGACAGGGGACCATTCAAGAGACCCAGTACTTC.

This chain connects TRBV9 to TRBJ1-2, with D perhaps matching TRBD1 (5 bases). Deletions cut 0 bases from V and 4 bases from J, with 10 bases between. The CDR3 has 14 residues. Germline lookup yields CDR1 SGDLS and CDR2 YYNGEE. The CDR3 here is CASSVVDGAYGYTF. In nucleotides, the CDR3 is TGTGCCAGCAGCGTAGTCGATGGGGCCTATGGCTACACCTTC.

This clone came up a few times. The V call is TRBV28, the J call TRBJ2-1; D ambiguous. The ends were cut back, 7 bases at V and 12 bases at J, with 19 bases in the middle. This CDR3 contains 13 residues. CDR1 MDHEN and CDR2 SYDVKM come from the germline V gene. For the CDR3, the DNA is TGTGCCAGCACCCCCAAACAGTTCGGTACGCAGTTCTTC. It is translated as CASTPKQFGTQFF.

This clone was detected once. The chain recombines TRBV6-6 with TRBJ1-2, with TRBD1 matching 9 bases. Trimming took 2 bases from V and 4 from J; bases not matched to a gene: 2. Germline CDR1 is MNHNY and CDR2 is SVGAGI (reference sequence). CDR3 length: 14 amino acids. CDR3 DNA: TGTGCCAGCAGTTACGGGACAGGGTCCTATGGCTACACCTTC. Residues: CASSYGTGSYGYTF.

This clone was seen a few times. This chain connects TRBV15 to TRBJ1-2; no reliable D call. Germline CDR1 reads LNHNV; CDR2 reads YYDKDF (reference sequence). The germline V and J ends were trimmed by 5 bases and 4 bases, with 8 bases remaining between them. This CDR3 comprises 12 residues. This CDR3 is CATSVDSYGYTF. The CDR3 nucleotides are TGTGCCACCAGCGTCGACTCCTATGGCTACACCTTC.

The chain has TRBV4-2 and TRBJ2-3; TRBD2 is a possible D gene (5 bases). The CDR3 has 15 residues. V was shortened by 1 base and J by 1 base, with 9 bases between the two germline ends. Germline V lookup: CDR1 LGHNA, CDR2 YNFKEQ. The CDR3 bases are TGTGCCAGCAGCCAAGCCCCTAGCCGCACAGATACGCAGTATTTT. This encodes CASSQAPSRTDTQYF.

This chain connects TRBV7-8 to TRBJ1-5; 10 positions agree with TRBD1. CDR1 and CDR2 from the germline V gene are SGHVS and FQNEAQ. J lost 9 bases, V lost 5 bases, and 10 bases had no gene match. The CDR3 contains 15 residues. The CDR3 DNA reads as TGTGCCAGCAGCCCTTCGACAGGGGGCGATGGGCCCCAGCATTTT. As protein: CASSPSTGGDGPQHF.

The table lists this clone with a count of one. V usage is TRBV3-1 (or the pseudogene TRBV3-2) and J usage is TRBJ1-2, with 9 bases aligning to TRBD1. Germline loops: CDR1 LGHDT, CDR2 YNNKEL (reference sequence). With V trimmed by 7 bases and J by 8 bases, 5 bases remained unmatched. The CDR3 is 12 residues long. CDR3 loop: CASTRTGEGYTF. As DNA, the CDR3 is TGTGCCAGCACCCGGACAGGGGAAGGCTACACCTTC.

This clone was found a few times. The chain is built from TRBV3-1 (or the pseudogene TRBV3-2) and TRBJ1-2; 7 bases are shared with TRBD1. V trimming: 5 bases; J trimming: 2 bases; junction bases outside the gene matches: 5. The length of the CDR3 is 14 residues. CDR1 is LGHDT, CDR2 YNNKEL, per germline (reference sequence). CDR3 sequence reads: CASSANRGNYGYTF. The DNA of the CDR3 is TGTGCCAGCAGCGCCAACAGGGGCAACTATGGCTACACCTTC.

The DNA for the CDR3 is TGTGCCAGCAGCCGCGACAGGGGGAACTATGGCTACACCTTC. Translating it yields CASSRDRGNYGYTF. The chain carries TRBV6-4 and TRBJ1-2; 9 nucleotides match TRBD1. Losses at the gene ends were 6 bases for V and 2 bases for J; bases not matched to a gene: 4. Germline V gene data show CDR1 as MRHNA and CDR2 as SNTAGT. The CDR3 spans 14 residues.

Notes on this clone: Other DNA sequences in this sample translate to the same CDR3. The rearrangement links TRBV27 to TRBJ1-1, with D maybe TRBD1 (5 bases). The CDR3 runs 18 residues. V lost 1 base and J 4 bases, leaving 22 bases between the germline ends. Per germline, CDR1 MNHEY and CDR2 SMNVEV (reference sequence). The DNA for the CDR3 is TGTGCCAGCAGTTTATGGGCCTTTGTGGGGCGGGAGGGCACTGAAGCTTTCTTT. It translates to CASSLWAFVGREGTEAFF.

The rearrangement links TRBV21-1 to TRBJ1-5; the table's TRBD1 call for D was not verified on the DNA. TRBV21-1 is shown as a pseudogene. The CDR3 spans 13 residues. CDR3 amino acids: CASAQAINQPQHF. In DNA form, the CDR3 reads TGTGCCAGCGCGCAGGCCATAAATCAGCCCCAGCATTTT.

The V gene is TRBV7-9, the J gene TRBJ1-2; 12 bases match TRBD1. V dropped 5 bases and J dropped 6; count of bases not matched to a gene: 7. The CDR3 spans 15 residues. In germline, CDR1 is SEHNR, CDR2 FQNEAQ (reference sequence). The DNA of the CDR3 is TGTGCCAGCAGCCTCCGGGACAGGGGGCGTGATGGCTACACCTTC. It specifies CASSLRDRGRDGYTF.

This chain joins TRBV11-2 and TRBJ2-7, with 8 nucleotides matching TRBD1. Germline V lookup: CDR1 SGHAT, CDR2 FQNNGV. CDR3 size: 14 residues. The V and J ends lost 5 bases and 2 bases, in that order; junction bases with no gene match: 5. Here the CDR3 reads CASSDRDRTYEQYF. CDR3 nucleotides: TGTGCCAGCAGCGACCGGGACAGGACCTACGAGCAGTACTTC. The full variable domain, completed using reference TRBV11-2 and TRBJ2-7, is EAGVAQSPRYKIIEKRQSVAFWCNPISGHATLYWYQQILGQGPKLLIQFQNNGVVDDSQLPKDRFSAERLKGVDSTLKIQPAKLEDSAVYLCASSDRDRTYEQYFGPGTRLTVT.

The V and J genes are TRBV2 and TRBJ1-2; a weak D match, TRBD1 (5 bases). Germline CDR1 SNHLY, CDR2 FYNNEI. CDR3 length equals 13 residues. Trimming removed 6 bases at V and 8 bases at J, with 16 bases between. The CDR3 reads CASSTGLAGGYTF. In nucleotides, the CDR3 is TGTGCCAGCAGCACGGGACTCGCGGGCGGCTACACCTTC.

This clone occurred a few times. This chain uses TRBV12-2 with TRBJ1-2; TRBD1, as called in the table, went unchecked against the DNA. TRBV12-2 is described as a pseudogene. This CDR3 has 16 amino acids. As DNA, the CDR3 is TGTGCAAGTCGCTTAGCGGGGGACAGGGCTAACTATGGCTACACCTTC. Its protein product is CASRLAGDRANYGYTF.

This chain joins TRBV27 and TRBJ2-6; no definite D call. The V end was cut by 5 bases, the J end by 2 bases, with 7 bases between. Germline values: CDR1 MNHEY, CDR2 SMNVEV (reference sequence). The CDR3 is 14 amino acids. CDR3 in amino acids: CASSPGPGANVLTF. CDR3 DNA sequence: TGTGCCAGCAGTCCTGGCCCTGGGGCCAACGTCCTGACTTTC. The full variable domain, completed using reference TRBV27 and TRBJ2-6, is EAQVTQNPRYLITVTGKKLTVTCSQNMNHEYMSWYRQDPGLGLRQIYYSMNVEVTDKGDVPEGYKVSRKEKRNFPLILESPSPNQTSLYFCASSPGPGANVLTFGAGSRLTVL.

J is TRBJ1-1 and V is TRBV5-1; D is ambiguous. This CDR3 spans 18 amino acids. Per the germline V gene, CDR1 is SGHRS and CDR2 is YFSETQ. The V gene lost 0 bases and the J gene lost 1 base, with 19 bases spanning the gap. CDR3 sequence: CASSLVLSFSQANTEAFF. The CDR3 DNA is TGCGCCAGCAGCTTGGTTCTCTCATTCTCCCAGGCGAACACTGAAGCTTTCTTT.

This clone was seen only a few times. J is TRBJ2-3 and V is TRBV21-1; TRBD1 reflects the table's D call only, with no check against the DNA. TRBV21-1 is tagged as a pseudogene. The CDR3 sequence is 16 residues long. The CDR3 DNA reads TGTGCCAGCAGGAAAAAGGGGATCGGTGTGGCAGATACGCAGTATTTT. It codes for CASRKKGIGVADTQYF.

The chain links TRBV7-9 to TRBJ2-3; 7 bases match TRBD2. V lost 11 bases and J lost 2; bases outside the gene matches: 10. Germline lookup yields CDR1 SEHNR and CDR2 FQNEAQ (reference sequence). This CDR3 has 14 amino acids. The CDR3 bases are TGTGCCGCTGGATCGAGCGGGAACACAGATACGCAGTATTTT. Translating gives CAAGSSGNTDTQYF.

This rearrangement joins TRBV24-1 to TRBJ2-7; D unresolved. The CDR3 runs to 12 residues. Trimming took off 2 bases at V and 3 bases at J, with 4 bases between the two ends. Germline-derived CDR1 and CDR2 are KGHDR and SFDVKD. DNA for the CDR3: TGTGCCACCAGTGATTACGGCTACGAGCAGTACTTC. Encoded protein: CATSDYGYEQYF.

The V call is TRBV15, the J call TRBJ1-3, with TRBD1 identical over 7 bases. V lost 0 bases to trimming and J lost 4 bases; unmatched junction nucleotides: 6. The CDR3 covers 16 residues. CDR1 LNHNV and CDR2 YYDKDF come from the germline V gene (reference sequence). The CDR3 region is CATSREAGGSGNTIYF. The CDR3 DNA reads TGTGCCACCAGCAGAGAAGCAGGGGGTTCGGGAAACACCATATATTTT.

This clone was detected only once. This chain connects TRBV21-1 to TRBJ1-2; the table's D call TRBD1 went unverified against the DNA. TRBV21-1 is an annotated pseudogene. This CDR3 spans 17 amino acids. The CDR3 here is CASSSLGGQGYGYGYTF. CDR3 nucleotide sequence: TGTGCCAGCAGCTCGCTAGGGGGACAGGGGTATGGCTATGGCTACACCTTC.

The chain uses TRBV7-8 and TRBJ2-2; 10 nucleotides match TRBD2. The CDR3 spans 17 residues. V lost 5 bases and J lost 6; bases outside the gene matches: 12. Per germline, CDR1 SGHVS and CDR2 FQNEAQ. The CDR3 DNA reads TGTGCCAGCAGCCCCTGGGCTAGCGGGGGAGGGGCCGGGGAGCTGTTTTTT. Its protein is CASSPWASGGGAGELFF.

This clone was seen only once. The chain links TRBV11-2 to TRBJ1-4, with a tentative D call TRBD1 (6 bases). CDR1 and CDR2 from the germline V gene are SGHAT and FQNNGV. This CDR3 spans 17 amino acids. Trimming took off 5 bases at V and 0 bases at J, with 16 bases between the two ends. The CDR3 loop is CASSPGGGPATNEKLFF. CDR3 in DNA: TGTGCCAGCAGCCCCGGGGGGGGGCCTGCAACTAATGAAAAACTGTTTTTT.